The 11 T cell receptor beta chains in this list originate from one sample, sequenced in a study of cytomegalovirus exposure and HLA in healthy donors. PCR employed 60 Vbeta and 13 Jbeta primers. Here immunoSEQ multiplex PCR was the method, and the copy in TCRdb shows in-frame clones only, minus some. This table holds 150,000 or so clones, about 80% found once. The specimen sequenced was PBMCs. The receptors were sampled from a man in his thirties or forties in good health and CMV-seropositive.

This chain connects TRBV28 to TRBJ2-7, with 7 positions matching TRBD1. The CDR3 totals 17 residues. After removal of 5 bases from V and 0 bases from J, the junction contained 13 bases not matched to a gene. CDR1 is MDHEN, CDR2 SYDVKM, per germline. The CDR3 coding sequence is TGTGCCAGCAGTGCGACAGGGTGGAATACGAACTCCTACGAGCAGTACTTC. Its protein is CASSATGWNTNSYEQYF.

V gene TRBV27 combines with J gene TRBJ2-7; no definite D call. V was pared by 2 bases and J by 1 base, with 9 bases between. This CDR3 has 14 residues. CDR1 is MNHEY and CDR2 is SMNVEV in the germline V gene (reference sequence). The CDR3 region is CASSLGLSSYEQYF. Here the CDR3 DNA reads TGTGCCAGCAGTTTAGGGCTTTCTTCCTACGAGCAGTACTTC.

V is TRBV15 and J is TRBJ1-4, with D unresolved. CDR1 LNHNV and CDR2 YYDKDF come from the germline V gene (reference sequence). The CDR3 has 15 amino acids. V was pared by 0 bases and J by 3 bases, with 8 bases between. DNA of the CDR3: TGTGCCACCAGCAGAGATATGGGAGCTAATGAAAAACTGTTTTTT. Amino acid sequence: CATSRDMGANEKLFF.

This clone was seen only a few times. The chain combines TRBV18 with TRBJ2-7, with 10 bases lining up with TRBD1. The CDR3 loop spans 17 amino acids. Looked up from germline, CDR1 is KGHSH and CDR2 is LQKENI. V shed 0 bases and J 4 bases; nucleotides not matched to a gene: 9. The CDR3 here is CASSPPNRDRGGYEQYF. In DNA, the CDR3 is TGTGCCAGCTCACCACCTAACCGGGACAGGGGAGGTTACGAGCAGTACTTC.

This clone was seen a few times. This chain uses TRBV5-6 with TRBJ1-1; D might be TRBD1 (6 bases). In germline, CDR1 is SGHDT, CDR2 YYEEEE. V lost 0 bases and J lost 6, with 9 bases in between. The CDR3 length is 13 residues. CDR3 in amino acids: CASSLGGPSEAFF. The CDR3 DNA reads TGTGCCAGCAGCTTGGGGGGGCCTTCTGAAGCTTTCTTT.

The CDR3 region is CASSLMGQVNEKLFF. The CDR3 DNA reads as TGCGCCAGCAGCTTAATGGGACAGGTGAATGAAAAACTGTTTTTT. The genes are TRBV5-1 and TRBJ1-4, with 8 bases lining up with TRBD1. V dropped 2 bases and J dropped 5; count of bases not matched to a gene: 5. Germline loops: CDR1 SGHRS, CDR2 YFSETQ. This CDR3 is 15 amino acids long.

In nucleotides, the CDR3 is TGTGCCAGCAGTTTCCCCCCTTACAGTAACTATGGCTACACCTTC. Amino acids: CASSFPPYSNYGYTF. This chain uses TRBV28 with TRBJ1-2; D unclear. This CDR3 is 15 amino acids long. V was pared by 3 bases and J by 1 base, with 12 bases between. The germline CDR1 and CDR2 sequences are MDHEN and SYDVKM.

The chain links TRBV7-2 to TRBJ2-2, with 12 bases that match TRBD1. Losses at the gene ends were 5 bases for V and 7 bases for J; bases not matched to a gene: 5. This CDR3 region has 15 residues. Germline V gene lookup returns CDR1 SGHTA and CDR2 FQGNSA. The CDR3 DNA reads as TGTGCCAGCAGCCCCGGGACAGGGGGCGACGGGGAGCTGTTTTTT. It translates to CASSPGTGGDGELFF.

The chain uses TRBV7-2 and TRBJ2-4; D is possibly TRBD1 (5 bases). V dropped 5 bases and J dropped 7 bases, with 9 bases sitting between them. The CDR3 spans 12 residues. Germline values: CDR1 SGHTA, CDR2 FQGNSA. CDR3 in amino acids: CASSRQSNIQYF. DNA of the CDR3: TGTGCCAGCAGCCGACAGTCTAACATTCAGTACTTC.

CDR3 DNA: TGTGCCAGTAGTGGGACAGGGCCTCAGCCCCAGCATTTT. Its translation is CASSGTGPQPQHF. The chain carries TRBV19 and TRBJ1-5; 9 bases map to TRBD1. Germline assignment: CDR1 LNHDA and CDR2 SQIVND (reference sequence). CDR3 length: 13 residues. Losses at the gene ends were 5 bases for V and 6 bases for J; bases not matched to a gene: 2.

The chain carries TRBV7-8 and TRBJ2-7; 7 bases fit TRBD2. CDR3 size: 17 residues. Unmatched junction bases numbered 11, after V lost 1 base and J lost 2 bases. Germline assignment: CDR1 SGHVS and CDR2 FQNEAQ. This chain's CDR3 is CASSLDRGGRATYEQYF. In DNA form, the CDR3 reads TGTGCCAGCAGCTTAGATCGGGGCGGGAGAGCAACCTACGAGCAGTACTTC.